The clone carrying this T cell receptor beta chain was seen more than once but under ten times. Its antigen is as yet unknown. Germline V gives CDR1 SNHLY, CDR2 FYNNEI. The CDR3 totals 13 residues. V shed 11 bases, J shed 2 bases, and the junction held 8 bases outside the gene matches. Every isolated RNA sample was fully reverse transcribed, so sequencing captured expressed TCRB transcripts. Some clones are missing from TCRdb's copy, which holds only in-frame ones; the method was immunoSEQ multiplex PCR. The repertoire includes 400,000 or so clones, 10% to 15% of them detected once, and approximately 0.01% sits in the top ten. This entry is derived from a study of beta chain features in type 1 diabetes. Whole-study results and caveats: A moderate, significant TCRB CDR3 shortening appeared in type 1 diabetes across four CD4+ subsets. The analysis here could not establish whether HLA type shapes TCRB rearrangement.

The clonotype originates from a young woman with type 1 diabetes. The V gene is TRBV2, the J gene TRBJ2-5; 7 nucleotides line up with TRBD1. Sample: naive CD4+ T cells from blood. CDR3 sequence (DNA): TGTGCCGGAAAGGGACAGCCTCAAGAGACCCAGTACTTC. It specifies CAGKGQPQETQYF.